The rows below give T cell receptor beta chains drawn from one sample of a study of cytomegalovirus exposure and HLA in healthy donors. Sequencing was performed with immunoSEQ multiplex PCR; in TCRdb, only in-frame clones are kept and a portion is missing. The table records around 53,000 clones, 82% of them present only once. Sequencing input: PBMCs. Source of these receptors: a man aged 45-65 years in good health and CMV-seronegative. Each CDR3 is given without its conserved first and last residue. The order of the fields is V gene, D gene, J gene, CDR3 protein. The D gene is left open where the match is weak.

>TRBV10-2|NA|TRBJ1-4
ASSDGGTNEKLF
>TRBV4-1|TRBD1|TRBJ1-3
ASSQLFGQGASGNTIY
>TRBV5-4|NA|TRBJ1-2
ASSQSGLTGGYT
>TRBV7-6|TRBD2|TRBJ2-7
ASSGGKGLAVSYEQY
>TRBV7-8|TRBD1|TRBJ1-1
ASSLVVGQGTLLNTEAF
>TRBV9|TRBD1|TRBJ1-2
ASSVPPDRVNGYT
>TRBV6-5|NA|TRBJ2-3
ASSLDRTSTDTQY
>TRBV27|NA|TRBJ1-6
ASRAGSYNSPLH
>TRBV6-5|TRBD1|TRBJ2-3
ASRQDRGGDTQY
>TRBV6-5|NA|TRBJ1-3
ASRTSSGNTIY
>TRBV13|TRBD2|TRBJ2-3
ASSSGLAGGRVTDTQY
>TRBV6-5|NA|TRBJ2-1
ASSPRGTHNEQF
>TRBV6-1|NA|TRBJ2-2
ASSEILQGLNTGELF
>TRBV27|NA|TRBJ1-1
ASSFWRNTEAF
>TRBV30|NA|TRBJ1-4
AWSVRSGADEKLF
>TRBV10-3|NA|TRBJ1-3
AISIPGLDTIY
>TRBV5-1|NA|TRBJ1-2
ASSLFGGNYGYT
>TRBV4-1|NA|TRBJ2-4
ASSHPTLVIQY
>TRBV18|TRBD1|TRBJ1-1
ASSPNRGRMNTEAF
>TRBV2|NA|TRBJ1-5
ASSVRQSSNQPQH
>TRBV27|TRBD1|TRBJ2-1
ASILDRGLSNEQF
>TRBV5-1|NA|NA
ASSPRTEAGSYEQY
>TRBV2|TRBD1|TRBJ1-5
ASSVLSTGVMASNQPQH
>TRBV13|TRBD1|TRBJ1-6
ASSFSGGAGNSPLH
>TRBV18|TRBD1|TRBJ1-1
ASSPGQGVNTEAF
>TRBV27|NA|TRBJ1-2
ASSPPPPGSGYT
>TRBV28|TRBD2|TRBJ2-5
ASRPGLAGPSQETQY
>TRBV29-1|NA|TRBJ1-2
SVEEAGFRYGYT
>TRBV2|TRBD2|TRBJ2-3
ASKGTSGSTDTQY
>TRBV7-2|TRBD2|TRBJ2-3
ASSLGGGGGAQY
>TRBV2|NA|TRBJ2-7
ASSEMPTGRLIYEQY
>TRBV5-1|TRBD2|TRBJ2-1
ASSSASGGYNEQF
>TRBV5-5|TRBD1|TRBJ2-5
ASSLGTGGAETQY
>TRBV9|NA|TRBJ1-5
ASSVDGQGNQPQH
>TRBV19|NA|TRBJ2-7
ASRLRDMSSYEQY
>TRBV10-1|TRBD1|TRBJ2-3
ASSNRRDRGTDTQY
>TRBV9|NA|TRBJ2-1
ASSVAAGGGSSYNEQF
>TRBV19|NA|TRBJ1-3
ASSTHGLHLSSGNTIY
>TRBV29-1|TRBD1|TRBJ1-6
SVRTGVNNSPLH
>TRBV9|TRBD2|TRBJ2-3
ASSVWSGGATDTQY
>TRBV6-5|TRBD1|TRBJ2-2
ASRYRGAANTGELF
>TRBV28|NA|TRBJ2-1
ASSTQGVAGPYNEQF
>TRBV6-1|NA|TRBJ1-5
ASREGGQPQH
>TRBV6-5|NA|TRBJ2-2
ACGPNTGELF
>TRBV28|TRBD1|TRBJ2-2
ASSRTGSNTGELF
>TRBV9|NA|TRBJ2-3
ASSGGDRTDTQY
>TRBV4-3|TRBD2|TRBJ2-1
ASSQSGGGSNEQF
>TRBV5-6|NA|TRBJ1-1
ASSLTGRTEAF
>TRBV7-2|NA|TRBJ1-2
ASSLSVARTNYGYT
>TRBV14|TRBD1|TRBJ1-1
ASSQVIGAGGLNTEAF
>TRBV12-5|TRBD1|TRBJ2-2
ASGLGTGTGSPWGSGELF
>TRBV10-1|NA|TRBJ2-2
ASSPGANTGELF
>TRBV15|TRBD2|TRBJ2-5
ATRAGGPGLAGQETQY
>TRBV28|NA|TRBJ1-5
ASSFGSGGGQPQH
>TRBV28|NA|TRBJ2-7
ASSFSFYEQY
>TRBV29-1|NA|TRBJ1-2
SAGTVNGYT